One sample yielded the 12 T cell receptor beta chains listed below, sequenced in a study of T-cell memory formation after mild COVID-19. TCRdb re-analysed the 5' RACE reads in MiXCR, keeping a single row per CDR3 protein. The sample gives 400,000 or so distinct CDR3 sequences, roughly 20% of which show up once; around 12% is in the top ten. Sequencing was performed on PBMCs or a T cell subset sorted from them (not recorded which). Source of these receptors: an adult woman who had mild COVID-19 (a few samples of this study predate the infection). Cell type and time point are not known.

The chain joins TRBV2 to TRBJ2-3; TRBD2 agrees at 7 bases. This CDR3 spans 15 amino acids. Germline V gives CDR1 SNHLY, CDR2 FYNNEI. V shed 11 bases and J 2 bases; nucleotides not matched to a gene: 13. CDR3 sequence (DNA): TGTGCCTCCAGACGGGGAGGGGTCGACACAGATACGCAGTATTTT. Protein product: CASRRGGVDTDTQYF.

This chain uses TRBV10-3 with TRBJ2-2; D gene ambiguous. The CDR3 spans 14 residues. V was trimmed by 3 bases and J by 4 bases, leaving 9 bases between them. The germline V gene has CDR1 ENHRY and CDR2 SYGVKD. The CDR3 DNA sequence: TGTGCCATCAGTGATATTGGCCCCACCGGGGAGCTGTTTTTT. Encoded protein: CAISDIGPTGELFF.

The rearrangement uses TRBV12-3 or TRBV12-4 and TRBJ2-5, with D possibly being TRBD2 (6 bases). CDR3 size: 13 residues. V was clipped by 5 bases and J by 4 bases, with 11 bases between them. The CDR3 DNA sequence: TGTGCCAGCAGTCCCGCGGAGGGAGAGACCCAGTACTTC. This translates into CASSPAEGETQYF.

CDR3 sequence reads: CASSFYRTLANYGYTF. The CDR3 DNA reads as TGTGCCAGCAGTTTTTACAGGACTTTAGCTAACTATGGCTACACCTTC. This sequence joins TRBV12-3 or TRBV12-4 and TRBJ1-2, with D perhaps TRBD1 (5 bases). This CDR3 is built from 16 residues. V lost 3 bases to trimming and J lost 0 bases, with 14 bases between them.

This clonotype was recorded many times. V and J are TRBV4-2 and TRBJ2-1, with D possibly matching TRBD1 (6 bases). V was cut by 4 bases and J by 5 bases, with 9 bases left in between. This CDR3 spans 13 amino acids. Germline V CDR1 and CDR2: LGHNA, YNFKEQ. CDR3 DNA: TGTGCCAGCAGCCTGGGGGCCAACAATGAGCAGTTCTTC. This encodes CASSLGANNEQFF.

The V and J genes are TRBV7-3 and TRBJ2-2, with D perhaps matching TRBD1 (6 bases). V lost 8 bases and J 2 bases, leaving 12 bases between the germline ends. CDR1 is SGHTA and CDR2 is FQGTGA in the germline V gene. This CDR3 comprises 14 residues. The CDR3 is CASGPGHNTGELFF. The DNA for the CDR3 is TGTGCCAGCGGGCCGGGACACAACACCGGGGAGCTGTTTTTT.

The CDR3 DNA sequence: TGTGCCAGCAGCTTATTTACTAGCGGGAGAGGGAATGAGCAGTTCTTC. Amino acids: CASSLFTSGRGNEQFF. This chain joins TRBV11-3 and TRBJ2-1, with TRBD2 identical over 11 bases. The CDR3 totals 16 residues. Unmatched junction bases numbered 7, after V lost 2 bases and J lost 7 bases. The V gene's germline CDR1 is SGHNT and CDR2 YENEEA.

The chain recombines TRBV20-1 with TRBJ2-2; 8 bases line up with TRBD2. With 2 bases clipped from V and 9 bases from J, the junction kept 5 bases outside the gene matches. The CDR3 covers 13 residues. CDR1 DFQATT and CDR2 SNEGSKA come from the germline V gene (reference sequence). The CDR3 DNA reads TGCAGTGCTAGACGGGGGGGCGGCCGGGAGCTGTTTTTT. It is translated as CSARRGGGRELFF.

This clonotype was counted many times. The V and J genes are TRBV6-5 and TRBJ1-1; possibly TRBD1 for D (5 bases). Per the germline V gene, CDR1 is MNHEY and CDR2 is SVGAGI. Trimming took off 3 bases at V and 0 bases at J, with 8 bases between the two ends. This CDR3 comprises 14 residues. The CDR3 loop reads CASSYEGLNTEAFF. The CDR3 DNA reads TGTGCCAGCAGTTATGAGGGGCTGAACACTGAAGCTTTCTTT.

This clonotype turned up a few times. The rearrangement joins TRBV6-6 to TRBJ2-2, with TRBD2 identical over 10 bases. The CDR3 length is 16 residues. Germline V CDR1 and CDR2: MNHNY, SVGAGI (reference sequence). Unmatched junction bases numbered 5, after V lost 5 bases and J lost 2 bases. CDR3 sequence (DNA): TGTGCCAGCAGTAAAGTAGCGGGAGGCAACACCGGGGAGCTGTTTTTT. Its translation: CASSKVAGGNTGELFF.

This chain connects TRBV30 to TRBJ1-5; tentative D call: TRBD1 (5 bases). CDR1 is GTSNPN and CDR2 is SVGIG in the germline V gene (reference sequence). Deletions cut 0 bases from V and 5 bases from J, with 11 bases between. The CDR3 extends over 14 amino acids. In nucleotides, the CDR3 is TGTGCCTGGAGTGTATCCCCCAGGGATCAGCCCCAGCATTTT. Its protein product is CAWSVSPRDQPQHF.

The genes are TRBV28 and TRBJ2-3; no definite D call. The V end was cut by 5 bases, the J end by 1 base, with 13 bases between. In germline, CDR1 is MDHEN, CDR2 SYDVKM. The CDR3 length is 15 residues. This CDR3 is CASSLTPSRTDTQYF. The CDR3 DNA reads as TGTGCCAGCAGTCTGACCCCCTCCCGCACAGATACGCAGTATTTT.